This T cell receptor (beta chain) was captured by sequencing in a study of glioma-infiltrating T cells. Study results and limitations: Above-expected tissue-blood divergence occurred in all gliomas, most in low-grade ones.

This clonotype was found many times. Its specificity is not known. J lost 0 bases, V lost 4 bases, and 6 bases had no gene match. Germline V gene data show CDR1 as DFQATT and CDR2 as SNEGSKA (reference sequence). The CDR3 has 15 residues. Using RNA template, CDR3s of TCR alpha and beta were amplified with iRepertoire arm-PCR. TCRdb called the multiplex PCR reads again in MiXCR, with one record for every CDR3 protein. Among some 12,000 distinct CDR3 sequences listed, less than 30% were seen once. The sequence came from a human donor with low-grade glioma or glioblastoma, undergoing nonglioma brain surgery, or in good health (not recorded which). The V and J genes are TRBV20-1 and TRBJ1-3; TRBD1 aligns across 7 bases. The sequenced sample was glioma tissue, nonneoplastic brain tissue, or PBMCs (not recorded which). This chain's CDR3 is CSAIETGYSGNTIYF. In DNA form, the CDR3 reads TGCAGTGCTATCGAGACAGGGTACTCTGGAAACACCATATATTTT.